This T cell receptor (beta chain) stems from a study of blood T cell repertoires in COVID-19 (dated by TCRdb to the early 2020s). Broadly, across the study: Samples covering the acute and convalescent phases of COVID-19 were provided by collaborators in the United States, Italy and Spain. The prospective study material was composed of cDNA or gDNA derived from T cells, B-cell-depleted T cells, or PBMCs. Subjects who had been exposed to COVID-19, were actively infected with it, or had recovered from it provided the deeply sampled blood TCRbeta repertoires that made up the dataset. A freely available public database, intended as a resource for researchers studying the immune response to SARS-CoV-2, is where the repertoires were released. Samples were obtained from the ongoing ImmuneRACE study (first 160 participants) and from about 1,300 subjects provided by 6 global collaborators. The sample metadata nearly always contained a de-identified subject ID, COVID-19 status, age in years and sex. Where available, HLA class I and class II types were obtained from metadata supplied by the sample provider rather than from assay-based typing. General conclusions and limits of the study: The amount of clinical and demographic metadata varied by source and participant and was provided uncurated.

TCRbeta CDR3 regions were amplified from genomic DNA by means of the immunoSEQ Assay, a bias-controlled multiplex PCR. The authors processed their data as follows. The number of nucleated cells in each sample was estimated by amplification of reference gene primers within the assay. To quantify the absolute abundance of each unique TCRbeta CDR3 rearrangement, sequence reads were collapsed and filtered. For each sample, productive Simpson clonality was calculated by taking the square root of Simpson's diversity index across productive rearrangements. The immuneACCESS repertoire file appears here via TCRdb, limited to in-frame rearrangements. These files lack a portion of the clones; in checked studies, under half of the deficit traces to unresolved V genes, and the cause of the others is not known. The V and J calls and the clone size are those of that table, but D and trimming were determined from the DNA. Across this sample there are 75,000 to 90,000 clones, with 91% seen only once. Of the sample, over 1.5% falls within the top ten clones.

Per the germline V gene, MNHEY is the CDR1 and SVGAGI is the CDR2. Trimming takes 2 bases from V and 0 bases from J, and the germline ends sit 10 bases apart. From the cysteine through the phenylalanine, the CDR3 covers 15 amino acids. Only CDR3 DNA remains: 45 bases, in frame from the first base. This clone appeared once. The clone's antigen remains unknown. The input lacks base qualities; no much larger clone sits a single base away. Collaborating institutions collected whole blood in K2EDTA tubes following their own protocols. Collaborator samples were shipped for TCRbeta analysis as frozen whole blood, isolated PBMCs, or DNA extracted from either sample type.

Sequencing was done on a sample of peripheral blood. The rearrangement joined TRBV6-5 to TRBJ1-1; possibly the D gene is TRBD1, per 6 matching bases. The sequence was obtained from a woman in her forties or fifties in a cohort sampled during active COVID-19. The sequence in DNA is TGTGCCAGCAGTTACAACCCAGGGGTGAACACTGAAGCTTTCTTT. It specifies CASSYNPGVNTEAFF.